This T cell receptor (beta chain) was sequenced in a study of Ad26.COV2.S vaccination and SARS-CoV-2 variants. For the study at large: Trial arm assignment for the donor was COV1001 Ad26.COV2.S. Recipients of Ad26.COV2.S got it intramuscularly, once or twice 56 days apart. General study findings and limits: Placebo recipients trailed vaccine recipients in spike-specific TCR breadth. In vaccinated individuals, spike-specific CD8+ and CD4+ T cell responses reportedly displayed substantial breadth.

Of note for this clone: What it binds is not known.

Assay used: immunoSEQ multiplex PCR; TCRdb lists only in-frame clones, some missing. Of about 350,000 clones in the sample, about nine tenths were seen once. Indicated treatment: some 20 received Ad26.COV2.S at low or high dose, single or two shots; five or six received placebo; per-sample allocation not given. Collection of the samples took place on day 63 after the first injection of vaccine or placebo. This specimen consisted of peripheral blood, obtained in a trial of Ad26.COV2.S vaccine versus placebo. This TCR was sampled from a person between 18 and 65 years old who received the Ad26.COV2.S COVID-19 vaccine or a placebo.

CDR3 amino acids: CASSQDGNPSGSSGANVLTF. The CDR3 DNA is TGCGCCAGCAGCCAAGACGGCAACCCATCGGGTTCATCTGGGGCCAACGTCCTGACTTTC. The V and J genes are TRBV4-3 and TRBJ2-6, with D hard to call. The ends were cut back, 0 bases at V and 1 base at J, with 19 bases in the middle. The CDR3 is made up of 20 amino acids. Germline CDR1 reads LGHNA; CDR2 reads YSLEER.